The 16 T cell receptor beta chains below come from one sample, sequenced in a study of blood T cell repertoires in COVID-19. The repertoire was sequenced with immunoSEQ multiplex PCR; TCRdb's copy has only in-frame clones and lacks some. The data show approximately 300,000 clones, approximately 88% seen once. The sample was peripheral blood. The receptors stem from a man aged 18 to 30 who had recovered from COVID-19.

This chain uses TRBV2 with TRBJ2-7; TRBD1 matches at 10 bases. The V and J ends lost 0 bases and 1 base, in that order; junction bases with no gene match: 6. The CDR3 covers 17 residues. CDR1 and CDR2 (germline): SNHLY, FYNNEI. As DNA, the CDR3 is TGTGCCAGCAGTGAAGCGGGGGGACAGGGGTGGTCCTACGAGCAGTACTTC. This codes for CASSEAGGQGWSYEQYF.

The chain employs TRBV29-1 and TRBJ2-5, with TRBD1 identical over 7 bases. Looked up from germline, CDR1 is SQVTM and CDR2 is ANQGSEA. The CDR3 contains 13 residues. J lost 1 base, V lost 5 bases, and 4 bases had no gene match. CDR3 sequence: CSVLSGGQETQYF. CDR3 bases: TGCAGCGTTTTATCAGGGGGCCAAGAGACCCAGTACTTC.

This sequence joins TRBV6-2 or TRBV6-3 and TRBJ1-2; no clear D. V lost 3 bases to trimming and J lost 3 bases, with 8 bases between them. This CDR3 has 13 residues. Germline assignment: CDR1 MNHEY and CDR2 SVGEGT. CDR3 in amino acids: CASSYSGDYGYTF. In nucleotides, the CDR3 is TGTGCCAGCAGTTATTCCGGAGACTATGGCTACACCTTC.

The rearrangement uses TRBV2 and TRBJ2-7; a weak D match, TRBD2 (5 bases). V was pared by 0 bases and J by 0 bases, with 6 bases between. The CDR3 runs to 14 residues. Germline CDR1 is SNHLY and CDR2 is FYNNEI. DNA of the CDR3: TGTGCCAGCAGTGAAGCGGGGAGCTCCTACGAGCAGTACTTC. Translated, it gives CASSEAGSSYEQYF.

The V gene is TRBV18, the J gene TRBJ2-3, with TRBD1 as a possible D gene (6 bases). The CDR3 consists of 16 residues. Germline lookup yields CDR1 KGHSH and CDR2 LQKENI. V shed 3 bases and J shed 5 bases, with 18 bases lying between them. The CDR3 spells CASSPQGPLPRDTQYF. The CDR3 DNA sequence: TGTGCCAGCTCACCCCAGGGGCCTCTACCTAGAGATACGCAGTATTTT. Supplemented by reference TRBV18 and TRBJ2-3, the full variable domain reads NAGVMQNPRHLVRRRGQEARLRCSPMKGHSHVYWYRQLPEEGLKFMVYLQKENIIDESGMPKERFSAEFPKEGPSILRIQQVVRGDSAAYFCASSPQGPLPRDTQYFGPGTRLTVL.

This clone was detected only a few times. This chain links TRBV30 with TRBJ1-2; TRBD1 matches 8 bases. Germline V lookup: CDR1 GTSNPN, CDR2 SVGIG (reference sequence). The V segment lost 5 bases and the J segment 4 bases; nucleotides outside the gene matches: 6. There are 13 residues in the CDR3. CDR3 amino acids: CAWGRDRPYGYTF. Written as DNA, the CDR3 is TGTGCCTGGGGCCGGGACAGGCCCTATGGCTACACCTTC.

There are a few counts of this clone. The rearrangement links TRBV11-2 to TRBJ2-1, with D perhaps TRBD2 (5 bases). CDR1 SGHAT and CDR2 FQNNGV come from the germline V gene. V was shortened by 1 base and J by 3 bases, with 13 bases between the two germline ends. The CDR3 runs to 16 residues. CDR3 sequence reads: CASSLGSGSFYNEQFF. CDR3 sequence (DNA): TGTGCCAGCAGCTTAGGATCGGGGAGCTTCTACAATGAGCAGTTCTTC.

This clone was counted once. The chain uses TRBV9 and TRBJ2-1; perhaps TRBD2 as D (5 bases). The germline V and J ends were trimmed by 3 bases and 4 bases, with 14 bases remaining between them. The CDR3 runs to 15 residues. Germline V lookup: CDR1 SGDLS, CDR2 YYNGEE. The CDR3 here is CASSADYPSYNEQFF. The CDR3 DNA follows: TGTGCCAGCAGCGCCGACTATCCATCATACAATGAGCAGTTCTTC.

On this clone itself: One junction end does not reproduce the germline sequence, and a read error may be involved. The chain combines TRBV6-5 with TRBJ1-5; 11 bases are shared with TRBD1. CDR1 and CDR2 from the germline V gene are MNHEY and SVGAGI. The CDR3 extends over 15 amino acids. CDR3 bases: TGTGCCAGCAGTAACTCGGGACAGGGGGGTCAGCCCCAGCATTTT. Translation: CASSNSGQGGQPQHF.

Details on this clone: The same CDR3 arises from other DNA sequences in this sample as well. The rearrangement joins TRBV6-4 to TRBJ1-1, with D possibly matching TRBD1 (6 bases). Trimming removed 3 bases at V and 4 bases at J, with 9 bases between. This CDR3 is 13 amino acids long. CDR1 MRHNA and CDR2 SNTAGT come from the germline V gene. CDR3 nucleotides: TGTGCCAGCAGTGAACAAGGGGGCACTGAAGCTTTCTTT. Protein product: CASSEQGGTEAFF.

V usage is TRBV27 and J usage is TRBJ2-7, with 9 bases that match TRBD2. The CDR3 is made up of 15 amino acids. The germline V gene has CDR1 MNHEY and CDR2 SMNVEV (reference sequence). J gave up 3 bases and V 2 bases, and 5 bases lay outside the gene matches. CDR3 region: CASSLRTSALYEQYF. The CDR3, as DNA: TGTGCCAGCAGTTTACGGACTAGCGCACTCTACGAGCAGTACTTC.

This chain joins TRBV10-3 and TRBJ1-1; tentative D call: TRBD1 (6 bases). Germline V gives CDR1 ENHRY, CDR2 SYGVKD. The CDR3 spans 15 residues. Between the trimmed V and J ends, which lost 7 bases and 0 bases, there was a span of 15 bases. CDR3 protein: CAITPGGLMNTEAFF. Here the CDR3 DNA reads TGTGCCATCACACCCGGGGGGCTCATGAACACTGAAGCTTTCTTT.

V usage is TRBV4-3 and J usage is TRBJ1-1; D unresolved. Germline CDR1 LGHNA, CDR2 YSLEER. V lost 0 bases and J 6 bases, leaving 11 bases between the germline ends. The CDR3 runs to 14 residues. The DNA of the CDR3 is TGCGCCAGCAGCCAAGAAGTCCGGGGTGCTGAAGCTTTCTTT. It codes for CASSQEVRGAEAFF.

The chain couples TRBV27 to TRBJ1-5; D may be TRBD1 (6 bases). The ends were cut back, 5 bases at V and 3 bases at J, with 17 bases in the middle. Germline CDR1 MNHEY, CDR2 SMNVEV (reference sequence). The CDR3 covers 16 residues. CDR3 in DNA: TGTGCCAGCAGTCGTACAAAGGACAGACCCAATCAGCCCCAGCATTTT. It translates to CASSRTKDRPNQPQHF.

This sequence joins TRBV7-2 and TRBJ1-5; unclear D gene. This CDR3 comprises 15 residues. CDR1 is SGHTA and CDR2 is FQGNSA in the germline V gene. Trimming cost V 1 base and J 0 bases, with 7 bases left between them. The CDR3: CASSLVRDSNQPQHF. CDR3 coding DNA: TGTGCCAGCAGCTTAGTCCGGGATAGCAATCAGCCCCAGCATTTT.

The V and J genes are TRBV10-1 and TRBJ2-7, with 7 bases identical to TRBD1. The CDR3 consists of 17 residues. With 4 bases clipped from V and 0 bases from J, the junction kept 12 bases outside the gene matches. Germline V gene lookup returns CDR1 WNHNN and CDR2 SYGVQD (reference sequence). Here the CDR3 DNA reads TGCGCCAGCAGTGTTTTTAGGGGGCGGTCCTTCTCCTACGAGCAGTACTTC. Amino acids: CASSVFRGRSFSYEQYF.